This T cell receptor beta chain was captured by sequencing in a study of blood T cell repertoires in COVID-19. Participants came from fewer than 25 US areas, aged about 18 to 95 years. Here immunoSEQ multiplex PCR was the method, and the copy in TCRdb shows in-frame clones only, minus some. The sample lists 250,000 to 300,000 clones, 88% occurring once. The CDR3 totals 15 residues. CDR1 is KGHSH and CDR2 is LQKENI in the germline V gene. The V end lost 4 bases, the J end lost 4 bases, and 17 bases lay between the germline ends. The sequence was collected from a woman aged 30 to 39 who had recovered from COVID-19. The chain joins TRBV18 to TRBJ2-7; maybe TRBD1 (5 bases). The specimen sequenced was PBMCs or T cells enriched from blood (not recorded which). The CDR3 coding sequence is TGTGCCAGCTCACGACTTACCAGGGTACAGTACGAGCAGTACTTC. Protein product: CASSRLTRVQYEQYF. The full variable domain, completed using reference TRBV18 and TRBJ2-7, is NAGVMQNPRHLVRRRGQEARLRCSPMKGHSHVYWYRQLPEEGLKFMVYLQKENIIDESGMPKERFSAEFPKEGPSILRIQQVVRGDSAAYFCASSRLTRVQYEQYFGPGTRLTVT.